The present entry profiles one TCR beta chain with its context. This specimen comes from a study of blood T cell repertoires in COVID-19. Study overall: PBMCs, B-cell-depleted T cells, or T cells were the source of the cDNA or gDNA that made up the material.

In the authors' methods: Scientists estimated how many nucleated cells there were by amplifying reference gene primers. Only in-frame clones appear in the TCRdb table, and some are missing; sequencing was by immunoSEQ multiplex PCR. V, J and clone size derive from that table, while D and trimming were established from the DNA sequence. Of roughly 130,000 clones in the sample, less than 90% were seen once. V lost 5 bases and J 2 bases, leaving 10 bases between the germline ends. This CDR3 region has 14 residues. The germline CDR1 and CDR2 sequences are SEHNR and FQNEAQ (reference sequence). The sequenced sample was peripheral blood. The chain combines TRBV7-9 with TRBJ2-1; tentatively, D is TRBD2 (5 bases). This receptor was identified in a man under 40 with COVID-19, enrolled during active disease. The CDR3 protein is CASSPPGTYNEQFF. The DNA for the CDR3 is TGTGCCAGCAGCCCTCCGGGGACCTACAATGAGCAGTTCTTC.